This T cell receptor beta chain derives from a study of PD-L1 blockade in urothelial cancer. Study information: Twenty-five of 29 patients were males with bladder-origin urothelial cancer. Timepoints chosen for blood analysis were 3 weeks (second dose) and 6 weeks after treatment start. Findings of the study overall: For durable-benefit patients, tumor-associated blood clones expanded more at 3 weeks.

Of note for this clone: Its antigen is still unknown.

Each patient gave between 1 and 8 samples of peripheral blood mononuclear cells, which were collected pretreatment and during treatment. CDR1 is LNHDA and CDR2 is SQIVND in the germline V gene (reference sequence). V lost 5 bases, J lost 4 bases, and 7 bases stayed unmatched. The CDR3 is made up of 14 amino acids. Method: immunoSEQ multiplex PCR; TCRdb's copy keeps in-frame clones and lacks some. The table lists roughly 30,000 clones, around 84% of them singletons. The TCR comes from a man aged 50 to 59 with urothelial cancer. The chain carries TRBV19 and TRBJ2-7; 8 bases are a match to TRBD1. Specimen: PBMCs, collected around atezolizumab (anti-PD-L1) treatment. CDR3 sequence (DNA): TGTGCCAGTAGTCGGACAGGGCTAATATACGAGCAGTACTTC. It translates to CASSRTGLIYEQYF. The full variable domain, completed using reference TRBV19 and TRBJ2-7, is DGGITQSPKYLFRKEGQNVTLSCEQNLNHDAMYWYRQDPGQGLRLIYYSQIVNDFQKGDIAEGYSVSREKKESFPLTVTSAQKNPTAFYLCASSRTGLIYEQYFGPGTRLTVT.